This TCR beta chain was observed in a study of molecular identifiers for immune sequencing clone quantification. Study-level findings and limits: It was shown that clones above 20 RNA copies held over 98% of effector molecules, but under 1% in naive cells. Among 920,000 or so naive cells, as was reported, spiked Jurkat TCR RNA from one cell was detectable.

This clonotype is a singleton in its sample. Its antigen is not known. One end of the junction is discordant with germline, which a read error may explain. Both previously described methods and listed TCR primers were employed to make bulk TCR libraries. From the PCR reads, TCRdb called clonotypes with MiXCR, one entry per CDR3 protein. This table has 85,000 to 120,000 distinct CDR3 sequences, 35% appearing once. Germline values: CDR1 ENHRY, CDR2 SYGVKD. There are 13 residues in the CDR3. It was from around 18,000 to 910,000 sorted cells, with 10%, 30% or 50% RNA, that naive CD8 libraries came. Input material: naive CD8+ T cells from blood, with Jurkat cell RNA spiked in. Subset reported: FACS-sorted CD8+CD4-CCR7+CD45RA+ naive T cells. The clonotype originates from a human donor in good health. Some libraries in this study had Jurkat cell RNA spiked in. The rearrangement links TRBV10-3 to TRBJ2-3; D remains ambiguous. The CDR3 sequence is CAISESTAGTQYF. The CDR3 nucleotides read TGTGCCATCAGCGAGTCGACCGCAGGTACGCAGTATTTT.